The 30 T cell receptor beta chains in this list originate from one sample, sequenced in a study of cytomegalovirus exposure and HLA in healthy donors. Primers for the PCR totalled 60 Vbeta and 13 Jbeta. Profiling relied on immunoSEQ multiplex PCR, and the TCRdb table lists in-frame clones only, not all of them. Its table lists under 200,000 clones. The specimen was PBMCs. The receptors here all came from a man aged 30 to 39 in good health and CMV-seronegative.

The CDR3 bases are TGCAGCTCCCAACTAAGGTTTAGGGAGACCCAGTACTTC. This translates into CSSQLRFRETQYF. The chain links TRBV29-1 to TRBJ2-5; D is ambiguous. V dropped 8 bases and J dropped 5 bases, with 18 bases sitting between them. This CDR3 is built from 13 residues. Per germline, CDR1 SQVTM and CDR2 ANQGSEA.

CDR3 bases: TGTGCCTGGAGTGTCGGGGGGGCGCTCACAGATACGCAGTATTTT. It encodes CAWSVGGALTDTQYF. The chain has TRBV30 and TRBJ2-3; 8 bases are a match to TRBD2. This CDR3 contains 15 residues. V gave up 0 bases and J gave up 2 bases; unmatched junction bases: 4. The V gene's germline CDR1 is GTSNPN and CDR2 SVGIG (reference sequence).

The chain carries TRBV4-1 and TRBJ2-3, with TRBD2 matching over 9 bases. The CDR3 covers 16 residues. Germline CDR1 and CDR2: MGHRA and YSYEKL. The V and J ends lost 2 bases and 3 bases, in that order; junction bases with no gene match: 6. This CDR3 reads CASSQPPGLATDTQYF. The CDR3 nucleotides are TGCGCCAGCAGCCAACCACCGGGACTAGCAACAGATACGCAGTATTTT.

The chain joins TRBV10-3 to TRBJ1-2; 8 bases line up with TRBD1. The CDR3 length is 15 residues. Germline V gene data show CDR1 as ENHRY and CDR2 as SYGVKD. V shed 4 bases and J 2 bases; nucleotides not matched to a gene: 6. The DNA of the CDR3 is TGTGCCATCAGTGCAGGGGGCGACGTAAACTATGGCTACACCTTC. Translating gives CAISAGGDVNYGYTF.

The chain has TRBV27 and TRBJ2-7; unclear D gene. CDR1 is MNHEY and CDR2 is SMNVEV in the germline V gene (reference sequence). The CDR3 has 15 amino acids. V lost 0 bases, J lost 2 bases, and 11 bases lay in between. This CDR3 reads CASSLSILYPYEQYF. The DNA for the CDR3 is TGTGCCAGCAGTTTATCCATCCTCTATCCCTACGAGCAGTACTTC.

The chain is built from TRBV6-1 and TRBJ1-2; D is uncertain. V lost 1 base to trimming and J lost 4 bases, with 16 bases between them. The CDR3 is 16 amino acids. Germline CDR1 MNHNS, CDR2 SASEGT. The CDR3 reads CASSEDNPRRGYGYTF. In DNA, the CDR3 is TGTGCCAGCAGTGAAGATAATCCGCGGCGGGGCTATGGCTACACCTTC.

This chain uses TRBV6-5 with TRBJ2-7; D not certain. V was shortened by 10 bases and J by 3 bases, with 10 bases between the two germline ends. This CDR3 contains 11 residues. CDR1 is MNHEY and CDR2 is SVGAGI in the germline V gene. The CDR3 region has the DNA TGTGCCACCATACAGCTCTACGAGCAGTACTTC. Translation: CATIQLYEQYF.

This sequence joins TRBV27 and TRBJ1-1; the match to TRBD1 covers 7 bases. V shed 5 bases, J shed 5 bases, and the junction held 8 bases outside the gene matches. This CDR3 comprises 14 residues. Germline loops: CDR1 MNHEY, CDR2 SMNVEV (reference sequence). CDR3 residues: CASSPIQGPTEAFF. Here the CDR3 DNA reads TGTGCCAGCAGTCCTATACAGGGGCCGACTGAAGCTTTCTTT.

As to this clone: In the same sample, other DNA sequences code for this CDR3. This chain links TRBV19 with TRBJ2-5; 8 nucleotides align to TRBD1. J was trimmed by 4 bases and V by 7 bases; bases with no gene match: 11. The CDR3 length is 15 residues. Germline V gives CDR1 LNHDA, CDR2 SQIVND (reference sequence). The CDR3 here is CASKDRAASGETQYF. For the CDR3, the DNA is TGTGCCAGTAAGGACAGGGCGGCATCAGGAGAGACCCAGTACTTC.

The V call is TRBV7-9, the J call TRBJ1-4; 9 positions match TRBD1. Germline V gene lookup returns CDR1 SEHNR and CDR2 FQNEAQ (reference sequence). Germline trimming cut 7 bases from V and 0 bases from J; bases unmatched to any gene: 15. This CDR3 is built from 19 residues. The CDR3 here is CASTSTPGQGSTTNEKLFF. The CDR3 bases are TGTGCCAGCACTTCGACGCCGGGACAGGGCTCTACAACTAATGAAAAACTGTTTTTT.

In the case of this clone: This same CDR3 is encoded by further DNA sequences in the sample. The CDR3 DNA sequence: TGTGCCAGCAGCTTATATGGCGGGAGCACAGATACGCAGTATTTT. Amino acid sequence: CASSLYGGSTDTQYF. This chain joins TRBV7-3 and TRBJ2-3; tentative D call: TRBD2 (5 bases). Germline V gives CDR1 SGHTA, CDR2 FQGTGA. CDR3 length: 15 residues. Between the trimmed V and J ends, which lost 2 bases and 0 bases, there was a span of 9 bases. Variable domain in full (rest from reference TRBV7-3 and TRBJ2-3): GAGVSQTPSNKVTEKGKYVELRCDPISGHTALYWYRQSLGQGPEFLIYFQGTGAADDSGLPNDRFFAVRPEGSVSTLKIQRTERGDSAVYLCASSLYGGSTDTQYFGPGTRLTVL.

This chain connects TRBV29-1 to TRBJ2-2; 12 bases are shared with TRBD2. V shed 7 bases, J shed 4 bases, and the junction held 10 bases outside the gene matches. Germline CDR1 and CDR2: SQVTM and ANQGSEA. This CDR3 spans 16 amino acids. The CDR3 loop reads CSALGLAGGSTGELFF. The DNA of the CDR3 is TGCAGCGCCCTTGGTCTAGCGGGAGGGTCCACCGGGGAGCTGTTTTTT.

This sequence joins TRBV7-2 and TRBJ2-3, with 9 bases identical to TRBD1. In germline, CDR1 is SGHTA, CDR2 FQGNSA. V shed 3 bases and J 6 bases; nucleotides not matched to a gene: 10. This CDR3 region has 16 residues. The CDR3 sequence: CASSLVGQGAPDTQYF. The CDR3, as DNA: TGTGCCAGCAGCTTGGTGGGACAGGGCGCCCCGGATACGCAGTATTTT.

This chain uses TRBV7-2 with TRBJ2-1, with D hard to call. The CDR3 has 16 amino acids. Germline V CDR1 and CDR2: SGHTA, FQGNSA. Trimming removed 1 base from V and 0 bases from J, with 10 bases in between. CDR3 DNA sequence: TGTGCCAGCAGCTTAGGGCCGATCAGCTCCTACAATGAGCAGTTCTTC. This gives the protein CASSLGPISSYNEQFF.

The chain recombines TRBV11-2 with TRBJ2-1; D is uncertain. The CDR3 covers 13 residues. Trimming removed 5 bases at V and 5 bases at J, with 10 bases between. Germline V gene lookup returns CDR1 SGHAT and CDR2 FQNNGV. The CDR3, as DNA: TGTGCCAGCAGCCTTCGACTTGACAATGAGCAGTTCTTC. This encodes CASSLRLDNEQFF.

The genes are TRBV18 and TRBJ2-7, with D perhaps matching TRBD1 (5 bases). The CDR3 runs to 14 residues. The V gene lost 4 bases and the J gene lost 0 bases, with 10 bases spanning the gap. Germline values: CDR1 KGHSH, CDR2 LQKENI. The CDR3 sequence: CASSRQTDSYEQYF. The DNA for the CDR3 is TGTGCCAGCTCACGACAGACCGACTCCTACGAGCAGTACTTC. The variable domain in full, completed from reference TRBV18 and TRBJ2-7, reads NAGVMQNPRHLVRRRGQEARLRCSPMKGHSHVYWYRQLPEEGLKFMVYLQKENIIDESGMPKERFSAEFPKEGPSILRIQQVVRGDSAAYFCASSRQTDSYEQYFGPGTRLTVT.

V gene TRBV5-1 combines with J gene TRBJ2-2; D may be TRBD1 (6 bases). Germline CDR1 is SGHRS and CDR2 is YFSETQ. CDR3 size: 17 residues. Trimming left V 5 bases short and J 6 bases short, with 23 bases between. The CDR3 protein is CASSRTAGTFNPGELFF. The CDR3 DNA reads TGCGCCAGCAGTCGAACCGCCGGGACATTCAACCCCGGGGAGCTGTTTTTT.

The rearrangement joins TRBV25-1 to TRBJ1-3; possible D gene TRBD1, 6 bases. The germline gives CDR1 MGHDK, CDR2 SYGVNS. This CDR3 has 15 amino acids. Trimming pared 2 bases from V and 1 base from J, leaving 9 bases between. The CDR3 is CASSEGTFSGNTIYF. The CDR3 region has the DNA TGTGCCAGCAGTGAAGGGACATTTTCTGGAAACACCATATATTTT.

The J gene is TRBJ1-3, the V gene TRBV28; no reliable D call. The CDR3 covers 15 residues. V shed 3 bases and J shed 0 bases, with 9 bases lying between them. Germline V gene data show CDR1 as MDHEN and CDR2 as SYDVKM. CDR3 residues: CASSFVQNSGNTIYF. The CDR3 nucleotides read TGTGCCAGCAGTTTTGTACAGAACTCTGGAAACACCATATATTTT.

The rearrangement joins TRBV18 to TRBJ2-7; 7 positions agree with TRBD1. Germline CDR1 KGHSH, CDR2 LQKENI. V shed 6 bases, J shed 0 bases, and the junction held 8 bases outside the gene matches. The CDR3 consists of 15 residues. The CDR3 here is CASSQGQVNSYEQYF. DNA for the CDR3: TGTGCCAGCTCCCAAGGACAGGTTAACTCCTACGAGCAGTACTTC. Full variable domain (rest looked up from reference TRBV18 and TRBJ2-7): NAGVMQNPRHLVRRRGQEARLRCSPMKGHSHVYWYRQLPEEGLKFMVYLQKENIIDESGMPKERFSAEFPKEGPSILRIQQVVRGDSAAYFCASSQGQVNSYEQYFGPGTRLTVT.

The V call is TRBV12-5, the J call TRBJ2-1, with a tentative D call TRBD2 (5 bases). Germline CDR1 is LGHNT and CDR2 is FRNRAP. This CDR3 region has 16 residues. Trimming stripped 0 bases from V and 5 bases from J, with 14 bases between. The CDR3: CASGLVDLDYNNEQFF. The CDR3 DNA reads as TGTGCTAGTGGTTTGGTAGACCTCGACTATAACAATGAGCAGTTCTTC.

The J gene is TRBJ1-1, the V gene TRBV19; 8 bases agree with TRBD1. CDR1 and CDR2 from the germline V gene are LNHDA and SQIVND (reference sequence). The CDR3 has 13 residues. V lost 10 bases, J lost 2 bases, and 6 bases stayed unmatched. Written as DNA, the CDR3 is TGTGCCATCTCCGGACAGGGTAACACTGAAGCTTTCTTT. Translation gives CAISGQGNTEAFF.

This rearrangement joins TRBV5-6 to TRBJ2-7; no clear D gene. There are 14 residues in the CDR3. Germline CDR1 is SGHDT and CDR2 is YYEEEE. The V end lost 2 bases, the J end lost 0 bases, and 9 bases lay between the germline ends. CDR3 residues: CASSFSRFSYEQYF. CDR3 coding DNA: TGTGCCAGCAGCTTTTCCAGGTTCTCCTACGAGCAGTACTTC.

The chain combines TRBV7-9 with TRBJ1-4; tentatively, D is TRBD1 (6 bases). Trimming removed 5 bases at V and 4 bases at J, with 11 bases between. Germline CDR1 is SEHNR and CDR2 is FQNEAQ (reference sequence). The CDR3 sequence is 14 residues long. The CDR3 nucleotides are TGTGCCAGCAGCCGTGGACAGATTAATGAAAAACTGTTTTTT. Protein: CASSRGQINEKLFF.

A remark on this clone: The same CDR3 can be traced to other DNA sequences in this sample. The gene calls are TRBV5-1 and TRBJ2-5; TRBD1 matches at 8 bases. The CDR3 runs to 14 residues. The germline V gene has CDR1 SGHRS and CDR2 YFSETQ. The junction had 6 bases not matched to a gene; V was cut back by 4 bases and J by 4 bases. CDR3 DNA: TGCGCCAGCAGCCTCGGACAGGGAGGAGAGACCCAGTACTTC. Translation gives CASSLGQGGETQYF.

This chain connects TRBV4-2 to TRBJ1-4; the match to TRBD1 covers 8 bases. The CDR3 consists of 21 residues. The germline CDR1 and CDR2 sequences are LGHNA and YNFKEQ. V gave up 0 bases and J gave up 7 bases; unmatched junction bases: 22. The CDR3 region has the DNA TGTGCCAGCAGCCAAGAAGGAGGCGGACAGGGAGTGCAGGGAACAGTTGAAAAACTGTTTTTT. Translating it yields CASSQEGGGQGVQGTVEKLFF.

The CDR3: CASSESGTIRGNTEAFF. The CDR3 DNA reads as TGTGCCAGCAGTGAATCGGGGACAATTCGGGGGAACACTGAAGCTTTCTTT. The chain is built from TRBV6-1 and TRBJ1-1, with D perhaps matching TRBD1 (6 bases). Between the trimmed V and J ends, which lost 2 bases and 1 base, there was a span of 17 bases. CDR1 and CDR2 (germline): MNHNS, SASEGT. This CDR3 spans 17 amino acids.

The genes are TRBV6-1 and TRBJ1-5; tentative D call: TRBD1 (5 bases). Trimming shortened V by 5 bases and J by 7 bases, and 15 bases separated the two germline ends. Germline V gene data show CDR1 as MNHNS and CDR2 as SASEGT. This CDR3 contains 14 residues. The CDR3 loop reads CASSPRGAEQPQHF. The CDR3 nucleotides read TGTGCCAGCAGTCCCCGCGGGGCCGAACAGCCCCAGCATTTT.

The rearrangement joins TRBV5-4 to TRBJ1-4; tentatively, D is TRBD1 (5 bases). The germline V gene encodes CDR1 SGHNT and CDR2 YYREEE (reference sequence). This CDR3 is built from 14 residues. The ends were cut back, 1 base at V and 5 bases at J, with 9 bases in the middle. CDR3 sequence: CASSLTGLNEKLFF. The DNA of the CDR3 is TGTGCCAGCAGCTTGACAGGCCTGAATGAAAAACTGTTTTTT.

The rearrangement links TRBV6-6 to TRBJ2-2; the D gene is possibly TRBD2 (7 bases). Germline-derived CDR1 and CDR2 are MNHNY and SVGAGI (reference sequence). This CDR3 contains 15 residues. The ends were cut back, 3 bases at V and 7 bases at J, with 15 bases in the middle. The CDR3 coding sequence is TGTGCCAGCAGTTATGAGGGGGGGCTGGTCGGGGAGCTGTTTTTT. Amino acid sequence: CASSYEGGLVGELFF.